The source of this T cell receptor (beta chain) is a study of identical twins (dated by TCRdb to about 2016). Broadly, across the study: To test whether fetal clonotypes persist, this study deep-sequenced TCR alpha and beta repertoires from monozygotic twins, from unrelated adults of various ages, and from cord blood. To rule out contamination, replicate twin experiments were performed at different times with different library preparation protocols. Findings and caveats that apply to the study as a whole: Fewer insertions were carried by abundant cord blood beta clonotypes; a weaker similar trend was observed in young adult naive repertoires, while no such trend was observed in memory repertoires. Recombination models systematically underestimated out-of-frame TCR alpha sharing in monozygotic twins but agreed with sharing between unrelated individuals. Excess twin sharing in beta out-of-frame sequences was weaker because fewer shared sequences lowered the signal-to-noise ratio. Compared with coincidental sharing between unrelated individuals, out-of-frame TCR alpha sequences shared between twins showed an excess of sequences with low generation probability. Because the same donors could not be followed over many years, the conclusions depended on cross-sectional statistical analysis. Invariant T cells such as MAIT and iNKT could partly confound zero-insertion analyses, though diverse VJ usage argued against this for most clonotypes.

Libraries were made using 5' RACE. Sequencer: Illumina HiSeq 2000. Template switching introduced a universal primer binding site; the final cDNA contained a unique molecular identifier, enabling accurate counting of TCR cDNA molecules. Specific primers in the conserved constant-segment region were used to synthesize first-strand cDNA for the TCR alpha and beta chains. Each cDNA library was double barcoded, with a SMART-Mk sample barcode plus Illumina barcodes, to control for contamination. Two successive PCR steps introduced TruSeq adapter sequences along with Illumina sample barcodes. TCR alpha and beta cDNA libraries were sequenced on the Illumina HiSeq platform with custom primers. As for the original processing: Unique molecular identifiers were extracted from raw reads with MiGEC, and CDR3 positions were determined with MiXCR. Recombination models were inferred per individual with the repgenHMM and IGoR tools using an EM algorithm. Shared clonotype analysis was performed with the tcR package in R, normalizing sharing by the product of cloneset sizes. Out-of-frame nonproductive sequences were analyzed to study raw recombination free of thymic and clonal selection effects. TCRdb reprocessed the public reads (quality trimming at Q25 with fastp, clone calling with MiXCR) and kept in-frame beta chains. Records with the same CDR3 protein are collapsed into one entry carrying the most frequent genes and DNA. TCRdb's processing, not the authors' own work, is the source of the V and J calls. Within this sample are approximately 630,000 distinct CDR3 sequences, with roughly 7.2% of them counted one time only. The top ten clones comprise roughly 1.5% of the sample.

All donors were healthy Caucasians. The twin cohort consisted of three pairs of female monozygotic twins, all aged roughly 18 to 30 years. Peripheral blood mononuclear cells were the source from which RNA for the TCR libraries was isolated. Spanning cysteine to phenylalanine, the CDR3 consists of 14 amino acids. Only CDR3 DNA remains: 42 bases, in frame from the first base. V is pared back by 5 bases and J by 0 bases, with 7 bases lying between the germline termini. The germline V gene specifies KGHDR as CDR1 and SFDVKD as CDR2. This clonotype was seen more than once but under ten times. Its antigen is unknown. No much larger clonotype is one base removed from it; base qualities were not supplied. These data are also associated with another study on yellow fever vaccine responses in identical twins. As that second paper reports: According to the authors, the vaccine-induced T cell response in identical twins seemed to be partly convergent and partly specific to each individual. The study precisely tracked vaccine-responding T cell clones in identical twins.

This clonotype was sampled from a woman in her late teens or twenties in good health. The chain was built from TRBV24-1 and TRBJ2-1; the D gene cannot be named for sure. Input material: PBMCs. The bases are TGTGCCACCAGTGTCGGTAGCTCCTACAATGAGCAGTTCTTC. Its translation reads: CATSVGSSYNEQFF.